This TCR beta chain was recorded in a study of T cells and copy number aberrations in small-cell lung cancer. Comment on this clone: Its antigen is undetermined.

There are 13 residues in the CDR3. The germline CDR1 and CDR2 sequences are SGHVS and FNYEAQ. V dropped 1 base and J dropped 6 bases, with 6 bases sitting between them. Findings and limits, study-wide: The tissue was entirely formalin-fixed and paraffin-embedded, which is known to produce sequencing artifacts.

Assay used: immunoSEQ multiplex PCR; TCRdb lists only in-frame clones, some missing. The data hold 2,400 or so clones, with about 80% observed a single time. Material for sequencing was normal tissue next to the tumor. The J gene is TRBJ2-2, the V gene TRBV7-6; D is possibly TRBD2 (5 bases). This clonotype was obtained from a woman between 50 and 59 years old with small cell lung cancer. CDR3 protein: CASSLGGAGELFF. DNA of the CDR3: TGTGCCAGCAGCTTAGGGGGAGCCGGGGAGCTGTTTTTT.